The present TCR beta chain was sequenced within a study of T cell repertoires in cytomegalovirus infection. Study summary: Indications of both CMV infection and matching HLA type were provided by public TCR beta signatures.

TCRdb re-analysed the reads in MiXCR, keeping a single row per CDR3 protein. The table lists hundreds of thousands of distinct CDR3 sequences, 35% of them singletons. The V gene's germline CDR1 is MNHEY and CDR2 SVGAGI. The V end lost 2 bases, the J end lost 7 bases, and 11 bases lay between the germline ends. The CDR3 sequence is 14 residues long. This clonotype was counted only a few times. This chain connects TRBV6-5 to TRBJ1-4; D is perhaps TRBD1 (6 bases). Sample: PBMCs. The source is a human donor in good health (CMV status not recorded). Some clones in this sample may be carry-over from other donors' samples. The CDR3 coding sequence is TGTGCCAGCAGTTACCAGGGGTTGGGTGAAAAACTGTTTTTT. Residues: CASSYQGLGEKLFF.